Described below is a single TCR beta chain sequence and its context. Its recognized antigen is unknown. Nothing much larger sits one base from this clone, and base qualities are not available. TCR CDR3 regions were amplified from genomic DNA by multiplex PCR using the deep immunoSEQ assay. Extracted genomic DNA from each cell subset was spread evenly across all wells of several immunoSEQ 96-well plates, with each plate serving as a replicate. Each replicate PCR for sorted subsets received about 0.2 ug genomic DNA, equal to roughly 30,000 T cell genomes. Purified libraries were measured with a Qubit 3.0 fluorometer, size-checked on a Bioanalyzer 2100, and measured again with the KAPA Library Quantification kit. Every immunoSEQ 96-well plate was sequenced on a dedicated single-read 150-cycle Illumina NextSeq 550 flow cell. The paper's processing steps were these. The immunoSEQ output contained only junctional sequences without quality scores, so filtering could not match that applied to full-length reads. To assign V/J genes and CDR3, sequences were annotated against IMGT germline references using PyIR, a Python wrapper for IgBLAST v1.9. Reads with weak V/J assignments (E-value above 1e-6), missing CDR3, stop codons, out-of-frame junctions, or ambiguous translated residues were removed. V3J clonotypes were defined as sequences sharing the same inferred V gene, J gene, and CDR3 amino acid sequence. To compute the percentage overlap between repertoires, the number of shared unique clonotypes was divided by the size of the smaller repertoire. Repertoire richness was assessed with RTK rarefaction, the Chao1 estimator, and Recon v2.1 estimates of unobserved clonotypes. For all TCRbeta clonotypes obtained by the gDNA method from a few donors, generation probabilities were computed with OLGA. TCRdb re-hosts the immuneACCESS table, in-frame sequences only. Its copies lack some clones; in the studies checked, an unresolved V gene accounts for under half of them, and the cause for the rest is not known. D and trimming were read from the DNA, whereas the V and J calls and clone size are those reported in that table. The sample contains more than 2,000,000 clones, approximately 92% of them found a single time. Over 0.12% of the sample is in the top ten clones.

Counted from cysteine to phenylalanine, this CDR3 has 14 amino acids. Just CDR3 DNA is preserved here, 42 bases in frame from base 1. CDR1 and CDR2, per the germline V gene, are KGHSH and LQKENI. The V and J ends are trimmed by 2 bases and 8 bases, leaving 15 bases between them. The data were obtained in a study of shared clonotypes between healthy human individuals (dated by TCRdb to the early 2020s). Study-level background: Three men and a couple of women, aged 18 to 49 years, made up the cohort. Different laboratories and diverse techniques were used to prepare libraries and sequence TCR repertoires, to increase sequencing depth and limit assay-specific biases. Each donor's leukapheresis produced roughly between roughly 0.85 and 9 billion PBMCs. Per donor, three plates each were used for CD4 naive and CD4 memory, two for CD8 naive, and one for CD8 memory. To estimate repertoire size and how much clonotype sharing occurs between individuals, the study deeply sequenced the blood TCR repertoires of five healthy adults.

The donors were healthy, HIV-negative adults who had no recently reported acute infections or vaccinations. Only Caucasian adults living in Nashville, Tennessee, USA were represented among the donors. CD4+ T cells were enriched through magnetic negative selection, after which naive cells were positively selected on CD45RA and the remaining negative fraction served as the memory subset. Blood was obtained by leukapheresis, after which PBMCs were separated by Ficoll-Histopaque density gradient centrifugation and cryopreserved in liquid nitrogen vapor phase. Analytical flow cytometry was used to check the purity and quantity of each magnetically sorted T cell population. From each sorted fraction, genomic DNA was isolated and quantified by UV absorbance on a Nanodrop 2000c. Results the study describes overall, beyond this receptor: Clonotypes shared by all four sorted-subset donors showed higher generation probabilities than non-shared clonotypes. Based on pairwise subsampling, the degree of clonotype sharing among donors was expected to be affected by sequencing depth. Because the study included only a small number of donors, the genetic and exposure-history diversity represented was limited. Sampling was restricted to blood, and TCR repertoires in tissues likely differ from the TCR repertoires found in blood. When a handful of donors were compared, the shared fraction of clonotypes was around 4.6% for naive CD4, roughly 3.4% for naive CD8, 2.3% for memory CD4, and under 0.5% for memory CD8. Incomplete sequencing was indicated by rarefaction of sorted-subset datasets, despite the large sequencing depth. Naive subsets generally had larger estimated clonotype richness than memory subsets did.

The receptor was derived from a man in his late teens or twenties in good health. The sequence links TRBV18 to TRBJ1-2; no D gene can be assigned with confidence. Sequencing was carried out using naive CD4+ T cells sorted from blood. The sample's cell subset or site label, decoded: CD45RA+ positively selected. The DNA sequence reads TGTGCCAGCTCACCAACCGGGAGTGAAGTGGGCTACACCTTC. Translated, this gives CASSPTGSEVGYTF. Beyond the CDR3, the reference TRBV18 and TRBJ1-2 genes provide the residues; the full variable domain reads: NAGVMQNPRHLVRRRGQEARLRCSPMKGHSHVYWYRQLPEEGLKFMVYLQKENIIDESGMPKERFSAEFPKEGPSILRIQQVVRGDSAAYFCASSPTGSEVGYTFGSGTRLTVV.